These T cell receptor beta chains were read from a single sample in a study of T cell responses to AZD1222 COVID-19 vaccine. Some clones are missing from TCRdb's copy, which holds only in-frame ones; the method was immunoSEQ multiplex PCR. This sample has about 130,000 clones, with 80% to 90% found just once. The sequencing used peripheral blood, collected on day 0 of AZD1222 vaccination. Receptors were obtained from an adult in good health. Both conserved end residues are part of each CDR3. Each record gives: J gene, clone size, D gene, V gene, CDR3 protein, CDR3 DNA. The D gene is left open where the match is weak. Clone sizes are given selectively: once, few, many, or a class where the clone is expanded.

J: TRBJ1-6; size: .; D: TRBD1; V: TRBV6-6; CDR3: CASSPQGGNNSPLHF; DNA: TGTGCCAGCAGTCCCCAGGGGGGGAATAATTCACCCCTCCACTTT
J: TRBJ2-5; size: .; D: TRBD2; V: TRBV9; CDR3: CASSHPGLAGIQETQYF; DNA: TGTGCCAGCAGCCATCCGGGACTAGCGGGGATTCAAGAGACCCAGTACTTC
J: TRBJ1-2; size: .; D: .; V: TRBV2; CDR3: CASLLGGINGYTF; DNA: TGTGCCAGCCTGCTGGGGGGGATTAATGGCTACACCTTC
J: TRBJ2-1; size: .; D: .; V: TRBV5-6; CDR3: CASSSKISRAGQYNEQFF; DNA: TGTGCCAGCAGCTCGAAAATATCCCGGGCAGGCCAATACAATGAGCAGTTCTTC
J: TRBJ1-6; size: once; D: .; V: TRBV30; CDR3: CACDGAGANSPLHF; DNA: TGTGCCTGCGACGGGGCAGGGGCGAATTCACCCCTCCACTTT
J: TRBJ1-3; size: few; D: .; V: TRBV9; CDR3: CASSVSSGNTIYF; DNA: TGTGCCAGCAGCGTAAGCTCTGGAAACACCATATATTTT
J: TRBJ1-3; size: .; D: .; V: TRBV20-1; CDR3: CSAMGENTIYF; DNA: TGCAGTGCGATGGGTGAAAACACCATATATTTT
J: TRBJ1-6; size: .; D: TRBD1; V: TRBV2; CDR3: CASSHRDRDNSPLHF; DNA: TGTGCCAGCAGTCACCGGGACAGGGATAATTCACCCCTCCACTTT
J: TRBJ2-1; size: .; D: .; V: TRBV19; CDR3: CASSRWEVSYNEQFF; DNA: TGTGCCAGTAGTAGGTGGGAGGTGTCCTACAATGAGCAGTTCTTC
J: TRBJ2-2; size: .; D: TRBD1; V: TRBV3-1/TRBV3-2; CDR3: CASSQHYRGSGELFF; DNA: TGTGCCAGCAGCCAACACTACAGGGGTTCGGGGGAGCTGTTTTTT
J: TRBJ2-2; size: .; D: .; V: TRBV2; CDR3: CASSGTLRTAGELFF; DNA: TGTGCCAGCAGCGGGACTCTTCGAACTGCCGGGGAGCTGTTTTTT
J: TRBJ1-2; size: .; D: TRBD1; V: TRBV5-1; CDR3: CASSLGQGDGYTF; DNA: TGCGCCAGCAGCCTGGGACAGGGTGACGGCTACACCTTC
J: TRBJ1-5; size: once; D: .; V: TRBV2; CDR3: CASSEEGTAGQPQHF; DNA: TGTGCCAGCAGTGAAGAGGGGACGGCGGGACAGCCCCAGCATTTT
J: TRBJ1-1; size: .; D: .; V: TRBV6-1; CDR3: CASSDRGYTEAFF; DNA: TGTGCCAGCAGTGACAGGGGTTATACTGAAGCTTTCTTT